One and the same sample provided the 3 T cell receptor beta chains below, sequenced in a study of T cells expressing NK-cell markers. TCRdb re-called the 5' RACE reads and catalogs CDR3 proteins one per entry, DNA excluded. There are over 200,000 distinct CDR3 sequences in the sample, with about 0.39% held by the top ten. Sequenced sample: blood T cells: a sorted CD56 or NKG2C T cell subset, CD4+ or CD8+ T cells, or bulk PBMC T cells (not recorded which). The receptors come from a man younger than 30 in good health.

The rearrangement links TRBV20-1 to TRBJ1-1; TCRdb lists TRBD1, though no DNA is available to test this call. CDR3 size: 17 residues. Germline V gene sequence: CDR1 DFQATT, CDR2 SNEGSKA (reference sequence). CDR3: CSARDLAWGQATTEAFF.

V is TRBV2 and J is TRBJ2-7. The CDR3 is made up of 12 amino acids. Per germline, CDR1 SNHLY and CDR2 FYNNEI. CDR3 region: CASSAEIYEQYF.

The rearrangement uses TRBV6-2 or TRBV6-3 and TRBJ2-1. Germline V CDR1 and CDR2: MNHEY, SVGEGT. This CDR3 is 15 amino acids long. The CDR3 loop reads CASSYEWSSYNEQFF.